This T cell receptor beta chain was documented in a study of blood T cell repertoires in COVID-19. About the research overall: Samples of COVID-19 (acute and convalescent) were obtained from the United States, Italy and Spain. T cells, B-cell-depleted T cells, or PBMCs supplied cDNA or gDNA.

Trimming removed 3 bases from V and 0 bases from J, with 8 bases in between. Germline CDR1 reads SGHRS; CDR2 reads YFSETQ. This CDR3 has 14 amino acids. In the original analysis: From reference gene primer amplification, estimates of nucleated cell counts were derived. TCRdb keeps only in-frame clones here, not all; method: immunoSEQ multiplex PCR. From that table come the V and J calls and clone size; the DNA was used to work out D and trimming. Of around 260,000 clones listed, about 87% are singletons. This chain uses TRBV5-1 with TRBJ2-3; tentative D call: TRBD2 (6 bases). The sequenced sample consisted of peripheral blood. This clonotype originated in a woman in her sixties or seventies with COVID-19, enrolled during active disease. This CDR3 reads CASSYSGSTDTQYF. The CDR3 nucleotides read TGCGCCAGCAGCTATAGCGGTAGCACAGATACGCAGTATTTT.